The 3 T cell receptor beta chains reported below all come from one sample, sequenced in a study of blood T cells in healthy people across ages. A sample-barcoded 5' primer and a J-beta primer mix were used in a second PCR of roughly 6 to 11 cycles. In TCRdb, the 5' RACE reads were re-called with MiXCR into one record per CDR3 protein. The repertoire holds some 1,500,000 distinct CDR3 sequences, roughly 43% seen once, with about 3.8% in the top ten. The source material was blood. The receptors originated from a woman aged 18-29 years in good health.

The chain has TRBV5-6 and TRBJ1-2; D is perhaps TRBD1 (6 bases). This CDR3 comprises 15 residues. Per the germline V gene, CDR1 is SGHDT and CDR2 is YYEEEE. V was cut by 4 bases and J by 4 bases, with 17 bases left in between. This chain's CDR3 is CASSPGWGLSYGYTF. The CDR3 DNA sequence: TGTGCCAGCAGCCCGGGCTGGGGGCTAAGCTATGGCTACACCTTC.

The CDR3: CASSQWTSGSTDTQYF. The DNA for the CDR3 is TGTGCCAGCAGCCAATGGACTAGCGGGAGTACAGATACGCAGTATTTT. The chain uses TRBV14 and TRBJ2-3; 13 nucleotides line up with TRBD2. The V gene end was trimmed by 2 bases and the J gene end by 3 bases; junction bases not matched to a gene: 2. The germline V gene has CDR1 SGHDN and CDR2 FVKESK. The CDR3 runs 16 residues.

This clonotype was seen a handful of times. The chain combines TRBV4-1 with TRBJ2-7, with TRBD1 matching 8 bases. The V gene's germline CDR1 is MGHRA and CDR2 YSYEKL. With V trimmed by 1 base and J by 12 bases, 11 bases remained unmatched. This CDR3 has 14 amino acids. The CDR3 nucleotides are TGCGCCAGCAGCCAAGGATGGACAGGGCCAGCGAGGTACTTC. The encoded protein is CASSQGWTGPARYF.